The 7 T cell receptor beta chains below come from one sample, sequenced in a study of vaccination effects on CD4 cells after COVID-19. Which antigens these TCRs recognize remains unknown. The table came from immunoSEQ multiplex PCR; TCRdb's copy has only in-frame clones and leaves some out. The sample yields about 63,000 clones, less than 80% seen once. Antigen-specific CD4+ T cells were expanded with viral peptide pools in the ViraFEST assay before sequencing. Once cultured for roughly ten days, the cells underwent separation to obtain CD4+ T cells. Nucleocapsid antibodies stayed negative before and after vaccination, showing no earlier SARS-CoV-2 infection. This material consisted of CD4+ T cells from PBMCs cultured with HCoV-OC43 spike peptides, taken before COVID-19 vaccination. Subset specified: HCoV-OC43 spike overlapping peptide pool stimulation. The receptors here all came from a human donor who received a COVID-19 vaccine.

The V and J genes are TRBV3-1 (or the pseudogene TRBV3-2) and TRBJ1-4; D not resolved. CDR3 length: 16 amino acids. The V end lost 1 base, the J end lost 8 bases, and 17 bases lay between the germline ends. Germline V gene sequence: CDR1 LGHDT, CDR2 YNNKEL (reference sequence). The DNA of the CDR3 is TGTGCCAGCAGCCAAGTCGTGCAGGCACGGAAAGAAAAACTGTTTTTT. As protein: CASSQVVQARKEKLFF.

This clone was seen a single time. The rearrangement links TRBV24-1 to TRBJ2-3; the match to TRBD1 covers 7 bases. Looked up from germline, CDR1 is KGHDR and CDR2 is SFDVKD. The CDR3 sequence is 16 residues long. The ends lost 1 base at V and 7 bases at J; junction bases unmatched: 10. DNA of the CDR3: TGTGCCACCAGTGATTTCACAGGGGATTCGACATATACGCAGTATTTT. It specifies CATSDFTGDSTYTQYF.

The rearrangement links TRBV24-1 to TRBJ2-3, with 7 nucleotides matching TRBD2. Germline V gives CDR1 KGHDR, CDR2 SFDVKD. CDR3 length: 15 amino acids. J lost 1 base, V lost 4 bases, and 4 bases had no gene match. The CDR3 region has the DNA TGTGCCACCAGTGAGGCTAGCGGACGCACAGATACGCAGTATTTT. Amino acids: CATSEASGRTDTQYF.

This clone was counted between two and nine times. This chain uses TRBV5-1 with TRBJ2-5; D is unresolved. Trimming took off 0 bases at V and 5 bases at J, with 11 bases between the two ends. The CDR3 contains 14 residues. The germline CDR1 and CDR2 sequences are SGHRS and YFSETQ. CDR3 residues: CASSLVGGQETQYF. The CDR3 DNA is TGCGCCAGCAGCTTGGTGGGTGGCCAGGAGACCCAGTACTTC.

The chain is built from TRBV5-1 and TRBJ2-1; 7 bases map to TRBD2. V shed 4 bases and J 7 bases; nucleotides not matched to a gene: 11. This CDR3 comprises 15 residues. Germline V gene sequence: CDR1 SGHRS, CDR2 YFSETQ. This CDR3 reads CASSKRTREDNEQFF. CDR3 nucleotide sequence: TGCGCCAGCAGCAAAAGGACACGGGAGGATAATGAGCAGTTCTTC.

This chain joins TRBV14 and TRBJ2-7; no firm D call. The CDR3 contains 15 residues. V was pared by 0 bases and J by 3 bases, with 12 bases between. CDR1 is SGHDN and CDR2 is FVKESK in the germline V gene. For the CDR3, the DNA is TGTGCCAGCAGCCAAGAGGATAGGGTGTTCTACGAGCAGTACGTC. Translation gives CASSQEDRVFYEQYV.

CDR3 sequence: CASSPTAGVGNQPQHF. DNA for the CDR3: TGTGCCAGCAGTCCGACGGCGGGGGTTGGAAATCAGCCCCAGCATTTT. J is TRBJ1-5 and V is TRBV28, with D perhaps TRBD1 (5 bases). There are 16 residues in the CDR3. The germline V gene has CDR1 MDHEN and CDR2 SYDVKM. V was pared by 5 bases and J by 4 bases, with 18 bases between.